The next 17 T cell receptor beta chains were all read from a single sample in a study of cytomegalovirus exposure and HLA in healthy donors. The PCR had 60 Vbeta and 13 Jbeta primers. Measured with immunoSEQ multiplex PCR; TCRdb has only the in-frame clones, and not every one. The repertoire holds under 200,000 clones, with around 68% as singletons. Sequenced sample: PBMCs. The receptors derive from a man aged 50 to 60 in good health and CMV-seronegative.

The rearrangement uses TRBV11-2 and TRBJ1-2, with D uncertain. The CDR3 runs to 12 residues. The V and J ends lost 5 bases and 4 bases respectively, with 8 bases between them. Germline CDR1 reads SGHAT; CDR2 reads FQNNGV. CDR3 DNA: TGTGCCAGCAGCCAGCGGGGCTATGGCTACACCTTC. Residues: CASSQRGYGYTF.

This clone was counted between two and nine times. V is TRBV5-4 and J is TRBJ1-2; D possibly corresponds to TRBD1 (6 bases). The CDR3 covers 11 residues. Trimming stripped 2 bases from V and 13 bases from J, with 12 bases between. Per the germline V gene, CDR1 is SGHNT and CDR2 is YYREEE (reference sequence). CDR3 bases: TGTGCCAGCAGCTTCCGGCACAGGGCCACCTTC. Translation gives CASSFRHRATF.

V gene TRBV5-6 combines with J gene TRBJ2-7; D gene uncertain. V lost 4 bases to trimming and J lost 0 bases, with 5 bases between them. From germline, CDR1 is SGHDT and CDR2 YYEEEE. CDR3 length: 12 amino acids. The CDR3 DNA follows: TGTGCCAGCAGCCTAACCTCCTACGAGCAGTACTTC. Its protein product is CASSLTSYEQYF.

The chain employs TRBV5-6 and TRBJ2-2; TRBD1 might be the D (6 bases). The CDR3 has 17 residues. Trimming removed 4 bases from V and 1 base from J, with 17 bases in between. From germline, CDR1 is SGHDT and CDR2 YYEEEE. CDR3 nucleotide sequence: TGTGCCAGCAGCGGTGAGGGACACACAATGAACACCGGGGAGCTGTTTTTT. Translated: CASSGEGHTMNTGELFF.

CDR3 DNA sequence: TGCGCCAGCAGCCAAGGGACAGGGGGGAGCACAGATACGCAGTATTTT. The encoded protein is CASSQGTGGSTDTQYF. This chain uses TRBV4-3 with TRBJ2-3; TRBD1 aligns across 10 bases. The CDR3 contains 16 residues. The trim removed 1 base at V and 0 bases at J, leaving 1 base unmatched. Germline-derived CDR1 and CDR2 are LGHNA and YSLEER.

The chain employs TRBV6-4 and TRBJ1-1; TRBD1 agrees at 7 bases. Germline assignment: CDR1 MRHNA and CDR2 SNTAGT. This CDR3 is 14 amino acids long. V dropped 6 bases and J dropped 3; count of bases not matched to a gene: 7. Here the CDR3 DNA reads TGTGCCAGCAGCTTCGACAGGGCGGACACTGAAGCTTTCTTT. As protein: CASSFDRADTEAFF.

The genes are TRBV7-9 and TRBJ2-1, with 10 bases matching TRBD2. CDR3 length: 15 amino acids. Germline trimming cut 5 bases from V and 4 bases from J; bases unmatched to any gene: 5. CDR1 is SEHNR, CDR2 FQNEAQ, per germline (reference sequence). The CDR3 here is CASSPSGGPYNEQFF. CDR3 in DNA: TGTGCCAGCAGCCCTAGCGGGGGTCCTTACAATGAGCAGTTCTTC.

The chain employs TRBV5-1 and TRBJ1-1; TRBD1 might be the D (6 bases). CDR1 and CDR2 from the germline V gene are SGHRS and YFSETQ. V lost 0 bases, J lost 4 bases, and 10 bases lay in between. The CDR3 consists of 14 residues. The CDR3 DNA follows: TGCGCCAGCAGCTTGGACAGGGCCCGCACTGAAGCTTTCTTT. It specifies CASSLDRARTEAFF. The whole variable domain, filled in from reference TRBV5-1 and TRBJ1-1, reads KAGVTQTPRYLIKTRGQQVTLSCSPISGHRSVSWYQQTPGQGLQFLFEYFSETQRNKGNFPGRFSGRQFSNSRSEMNVSTLELGDSALYLCASSLDRARTEAFFGQGTRLTVV.

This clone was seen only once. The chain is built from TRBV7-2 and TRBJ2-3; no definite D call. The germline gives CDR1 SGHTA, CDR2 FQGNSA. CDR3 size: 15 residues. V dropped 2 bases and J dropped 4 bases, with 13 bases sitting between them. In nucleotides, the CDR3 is TGTGCCAGCAGCTTAAACTTAGCCCCCCCAGATACGCAGTATTTT. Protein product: CASSLNLAPPDTQYF.

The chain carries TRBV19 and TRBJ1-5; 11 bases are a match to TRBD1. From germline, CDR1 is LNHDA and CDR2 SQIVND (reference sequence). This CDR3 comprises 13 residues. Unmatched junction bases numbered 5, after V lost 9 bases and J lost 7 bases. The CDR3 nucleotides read TGTGCCAGCGGACAGGGGGCCGTCCAGCCCCAGCATTTT. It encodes CASGQGAVQPQHF.

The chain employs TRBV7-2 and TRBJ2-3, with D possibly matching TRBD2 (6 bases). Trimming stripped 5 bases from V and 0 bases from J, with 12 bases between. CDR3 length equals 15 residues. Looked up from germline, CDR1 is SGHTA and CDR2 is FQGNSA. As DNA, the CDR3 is TGTGCCAGCAGCGTACCGGCGGGGAGCACAGATACGCAGTATTTT. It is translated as CASSVPAGSTDTQYF.

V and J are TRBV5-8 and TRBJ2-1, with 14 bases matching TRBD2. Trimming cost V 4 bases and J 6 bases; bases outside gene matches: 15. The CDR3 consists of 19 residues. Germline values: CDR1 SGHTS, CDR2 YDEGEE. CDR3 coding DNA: TGTGCCAGCAGCGTTCCGTCGACTAGCGGGGGGGCCGTAGGCAATGAGCAGTTCTTC. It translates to CASSVPSTSGGAVGNEQFF.

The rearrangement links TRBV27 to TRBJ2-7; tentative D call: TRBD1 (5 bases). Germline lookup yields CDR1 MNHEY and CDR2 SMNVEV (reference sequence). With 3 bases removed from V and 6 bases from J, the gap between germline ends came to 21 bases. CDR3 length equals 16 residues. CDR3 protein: CASSFSPTPRDGEQYF. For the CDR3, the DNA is TGTGCCAGCAGTTTTTCCCCTACCCCCAGGGATGGCGAGCAGTACTTC.

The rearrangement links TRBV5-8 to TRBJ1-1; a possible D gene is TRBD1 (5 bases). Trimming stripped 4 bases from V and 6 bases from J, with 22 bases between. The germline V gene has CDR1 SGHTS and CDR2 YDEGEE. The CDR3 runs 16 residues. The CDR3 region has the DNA TGTGCCAGCAGCCCACCAATCCCCAGGGAAGGCGCTGAAGCTTTCTTT. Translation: CASSPPIPREGAEAFF. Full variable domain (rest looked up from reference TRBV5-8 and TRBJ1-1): EAGVTQSPTHLIKTRGQQATLRCSPISGHTSVYWYQQALGLGLQFLLWYDEGEERNRGNFPPRFSGRQFPNYSSELNVNALELEDSALYLCASSPPIPREGAEAFFGQGTRLTVV.

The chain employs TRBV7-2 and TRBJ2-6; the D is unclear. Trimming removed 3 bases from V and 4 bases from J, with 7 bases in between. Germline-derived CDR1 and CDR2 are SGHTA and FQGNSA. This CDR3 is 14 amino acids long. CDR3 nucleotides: TGTGCCAGCAGCTTGTATATAGGGGCCAACGTCCTGACTTTC. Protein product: CASSLYIGANVLTF.

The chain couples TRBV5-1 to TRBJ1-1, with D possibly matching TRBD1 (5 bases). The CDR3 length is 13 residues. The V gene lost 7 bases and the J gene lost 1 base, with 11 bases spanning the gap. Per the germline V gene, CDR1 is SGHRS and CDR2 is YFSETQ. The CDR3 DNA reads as TGCGCCAGCCGACTCGGGGGGAACACTGAAGCTTTCTTT. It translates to CASRLGGNTEAFF.

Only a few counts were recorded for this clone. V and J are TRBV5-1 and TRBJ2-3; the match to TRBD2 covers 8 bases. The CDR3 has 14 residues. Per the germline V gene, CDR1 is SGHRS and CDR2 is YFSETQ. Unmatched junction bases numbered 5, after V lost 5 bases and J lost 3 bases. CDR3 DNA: TGCGCCAGCAGTATAGCGGGGAATACAGATACGCAGTATTTT. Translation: CASSIAGNTDTQYF.